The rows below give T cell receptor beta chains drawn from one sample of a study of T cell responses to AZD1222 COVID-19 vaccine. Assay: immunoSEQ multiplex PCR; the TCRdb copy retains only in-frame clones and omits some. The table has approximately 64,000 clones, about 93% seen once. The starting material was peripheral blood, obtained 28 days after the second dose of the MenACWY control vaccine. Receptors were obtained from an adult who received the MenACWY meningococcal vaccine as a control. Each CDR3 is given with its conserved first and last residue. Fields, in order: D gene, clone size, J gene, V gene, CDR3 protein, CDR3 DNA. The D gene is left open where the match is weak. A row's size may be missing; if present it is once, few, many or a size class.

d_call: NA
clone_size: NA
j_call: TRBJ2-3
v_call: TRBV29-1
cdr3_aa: CSVEPGMGAQYF
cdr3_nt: TGCAGCGTTGAACCCGGCATGGGGGCGCAGTATTTT

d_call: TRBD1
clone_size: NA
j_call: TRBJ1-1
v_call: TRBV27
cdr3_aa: CASSPRQGLDTEAFF
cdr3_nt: TGTGCCAGCAGTCCCCGACAGGGACTGGACACTGAAGCTTTCTTT

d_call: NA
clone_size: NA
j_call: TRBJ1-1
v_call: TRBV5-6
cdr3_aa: CASSSVGTEAFF
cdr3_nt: TGTGCCAGCAGCTCGGTCGGCACTGAAGCTTTCTTT

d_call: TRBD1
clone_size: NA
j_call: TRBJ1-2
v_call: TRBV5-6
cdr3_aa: CASSFLQGANGYTF
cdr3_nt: TGTGCCAGCAGCTTTCTACAGGGGGCGAATGGCTACACCTTC

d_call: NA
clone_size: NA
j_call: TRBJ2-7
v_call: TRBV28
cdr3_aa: CASSPTQPGRSYEQYF
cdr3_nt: TGTGCCAGCAGTCCGACCCAACCGGGCCGCTCCTACGAGCAGTACTTC

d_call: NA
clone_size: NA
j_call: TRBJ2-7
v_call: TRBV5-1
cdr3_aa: CASSGTTYEQYF
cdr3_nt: TGCGCCAGCAGCGGCACCACTTACGAGCAGTACTTC

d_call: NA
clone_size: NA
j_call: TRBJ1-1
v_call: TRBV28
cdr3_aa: CASTLDRNEAFF
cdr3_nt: TGTGCCAGCACCCTCGACAGGAATGAAGCTTTCTTT

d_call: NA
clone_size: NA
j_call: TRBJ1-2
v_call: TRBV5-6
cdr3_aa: CASSQWTETFYGYTF
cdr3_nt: TGTGCCAGCAGCCAATGGACAGAAACCTTCTATGGCTACACCTTC

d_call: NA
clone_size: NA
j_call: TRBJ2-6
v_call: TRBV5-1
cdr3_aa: CASTETSEANVLTF
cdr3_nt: TGCGCCAGCACAGAGACCTCTGAGGCCAACGTCCTGACTTTC

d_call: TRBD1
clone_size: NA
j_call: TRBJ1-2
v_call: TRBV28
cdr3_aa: CASSRLPAGTEGYGYTF
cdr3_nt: TGTGCCAGCAGCCGACTTCCCGCCGGGACAGAGGGTTATGGCTACACCTTC

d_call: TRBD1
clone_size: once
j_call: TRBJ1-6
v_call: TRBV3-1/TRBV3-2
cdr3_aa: CASSQLGTGGDSPLHF
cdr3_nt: TGTGCCAGCAGCCAACTTGGGACAGGGGGCGACTCACCCCTCCACTTT

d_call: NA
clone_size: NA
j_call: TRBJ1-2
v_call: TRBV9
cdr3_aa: CASSDSRSRHYGYTF
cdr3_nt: TGTGCCAGCAGCGACAGTAGGTCCAGGCACTATGGCTACACCTTC

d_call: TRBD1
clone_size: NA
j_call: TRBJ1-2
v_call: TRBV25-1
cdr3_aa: CASATGDSGGYTF
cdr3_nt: TGTGCCAGCGCGACAGGGGATTCGGGTGGCTACACCTTC

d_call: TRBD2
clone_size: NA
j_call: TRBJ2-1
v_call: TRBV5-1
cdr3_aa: CASSPLAGSYNEQFF
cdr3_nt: TGCGCCAGCAGCCCGCTAGCGGGATCCTACAATGAGCAGTTCTTC

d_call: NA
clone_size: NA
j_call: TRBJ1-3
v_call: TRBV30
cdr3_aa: CAWTPDSLSGNTIYF
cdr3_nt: TGTGCCTGGACCCCAGACAGCCTCTCTGGAAACACCATATATTTT

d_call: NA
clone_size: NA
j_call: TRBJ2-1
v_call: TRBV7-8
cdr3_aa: CASSRVSTASYNEQFF
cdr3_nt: TGTGCCAGCAGCCGAGTCTCGACAGCGTCCTACAATGAGCAGTTCTTC

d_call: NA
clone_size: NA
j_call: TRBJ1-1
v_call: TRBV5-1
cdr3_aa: CASSSGQNTEAFF
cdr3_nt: TGCGCCAGCAGCTCAGGACAGAACACTGAAGCTTTCTTT

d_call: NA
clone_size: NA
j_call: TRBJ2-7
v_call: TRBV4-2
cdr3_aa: CASSQDRGVGTVSYEQYF
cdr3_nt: TGTGCCAGCAGCCAAGATCGGGGGGTGGGGACAGTTTCCTACGAGCAGTACTTC

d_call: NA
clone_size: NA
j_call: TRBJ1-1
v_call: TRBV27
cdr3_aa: CASSFRANTEAFF
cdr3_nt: TGTGCCAGCAGTTTTCGAGCGAACACTGAAGCTTTCTTT

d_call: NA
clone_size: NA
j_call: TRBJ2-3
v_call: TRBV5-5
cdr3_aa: CASSSGLETGLSQYF
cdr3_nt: TGTGCCAGCAGCTCAGGACTAGAAACAGGGTTGTCGCAGTATTTT

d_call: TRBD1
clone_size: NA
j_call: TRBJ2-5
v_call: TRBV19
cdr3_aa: CASSVDRNQETQYF
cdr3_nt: TGTGCCAGTAGTGTGGACAGGAACCAAGAGACCCAGTACTTC

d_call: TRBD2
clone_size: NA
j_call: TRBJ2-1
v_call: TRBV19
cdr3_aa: CASQLARYNEQFF
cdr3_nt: TGTGCCAGCCAACTAGCGCGGTACAATGAGCAGTTCTTC

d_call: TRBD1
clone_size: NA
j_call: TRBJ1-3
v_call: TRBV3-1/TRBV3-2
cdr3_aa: CASSPQGAGNTIYF
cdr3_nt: TGTGCCAGCAGCCCACAGGGGGCAGGAAACACCATATATTTT

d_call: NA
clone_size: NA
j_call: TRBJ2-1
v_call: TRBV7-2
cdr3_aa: CASSLSGGPYNEQFF
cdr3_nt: TGTGCCAGCAGCTTAAGTGGCGGTCCCTACAATGAGCAGTTCTTC

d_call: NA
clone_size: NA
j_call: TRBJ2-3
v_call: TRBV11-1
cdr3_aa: CASSFVPDTQYF
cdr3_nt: TGTGCCAGCAGCTTTGTCCCAGATACGCAGTATTTT

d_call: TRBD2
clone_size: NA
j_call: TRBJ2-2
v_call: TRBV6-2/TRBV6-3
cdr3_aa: CASSQPGLAGNTGELFF
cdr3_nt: TGTGCCAGCAGTCAACCGGGACTAGCGGGTAACACCGGGGAGCTGTTTTTT

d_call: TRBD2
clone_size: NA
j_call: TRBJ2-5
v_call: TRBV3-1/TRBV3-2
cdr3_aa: CASSPSSGRETQYF
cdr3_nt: TGTGCCAGCAGCCCCTCTAGCGGGAGGGAGACCCAGTACTTC

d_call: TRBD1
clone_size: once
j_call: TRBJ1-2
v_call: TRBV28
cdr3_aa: CASMGQMYGYTF
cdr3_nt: TGTGCCAGCATGGGACAGATGTATGGCTACACCTTC

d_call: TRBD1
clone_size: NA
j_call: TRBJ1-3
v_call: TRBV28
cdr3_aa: CASTPSGRGRPLSGNTIYF
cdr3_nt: TGTGCCAGCACCCCCTCGGGCAGGGGGCGTCCCCTCTCTGGAAACACCATATATTTT

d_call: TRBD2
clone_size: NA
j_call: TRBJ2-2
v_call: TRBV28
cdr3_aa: CASRVAGADTGELFF
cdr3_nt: TGTGCCAGCAGGGTAGCGGGAGCGGACACCGGGGAGCTGTTTTTT

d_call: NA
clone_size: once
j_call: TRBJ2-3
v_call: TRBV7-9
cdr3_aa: CASSLVRGIKADTQYF
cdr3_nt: TGTGCCAGCAGCTTAGTTCGCGGAATTAAAGCAGATACGCAGTATTTT

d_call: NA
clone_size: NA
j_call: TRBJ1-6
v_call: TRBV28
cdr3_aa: CASSEPTALNSPLHF
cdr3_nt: TGTGCCAGCAGCGAGCCTACAGCGTTAAATTCACCCCTCCACTTT

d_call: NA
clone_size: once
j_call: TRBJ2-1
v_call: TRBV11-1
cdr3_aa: CASSLDRDEQFF
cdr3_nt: TGTGCCAGCAGCTTAGATCGGGATGAGCAGTTCTTC

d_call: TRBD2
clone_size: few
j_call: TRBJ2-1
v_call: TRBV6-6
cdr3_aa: CASRGLEDNEQFF
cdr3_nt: TGTGCCAGCAGGGGACTAGAAGACAATGAGCAGTTCTTC

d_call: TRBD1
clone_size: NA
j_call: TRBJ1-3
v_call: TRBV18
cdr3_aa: CASSPVSGGQGRSGNTIYF
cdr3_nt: TGTGCCAGCTCACCAGTTTCCGGGGGACAGGGGAGATCTGGAAACACCATATATTTT

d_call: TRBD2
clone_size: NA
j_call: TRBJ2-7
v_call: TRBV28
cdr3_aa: CATQPLAGGGEQYF
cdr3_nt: TGTGCCACCCAGCCACTAGCGGGAGGCGGAGAGCAGTACTTC

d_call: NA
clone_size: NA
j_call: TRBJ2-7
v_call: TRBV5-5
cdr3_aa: CASSLSATSYEQYF
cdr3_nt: TGTGCCAGCAGCTTGTCGGCGACCTCCTACGAGCAGTACTTC

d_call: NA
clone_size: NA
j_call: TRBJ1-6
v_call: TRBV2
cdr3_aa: CASEWAGDSPLHF
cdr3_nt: TGTGCCAGCGAGTGGGCAGGGGATTCACCCCTCCACTTT

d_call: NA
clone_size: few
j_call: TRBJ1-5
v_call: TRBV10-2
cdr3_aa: CASSEMAGANQPQHF
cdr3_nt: TGCGCCAGCAGTGAGATGGCAGGGGCCAATCAGCCCCAGCATTTT

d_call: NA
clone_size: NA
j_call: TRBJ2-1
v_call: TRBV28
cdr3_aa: CASSLVPSPPSEQFF
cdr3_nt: TGTGCCAGCAGTTTGGTCCCCTCACCGCCCAGTGAGCAGTTCTTC

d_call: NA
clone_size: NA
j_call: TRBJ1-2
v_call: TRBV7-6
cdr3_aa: CASSPGPDTRGGYTF
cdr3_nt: TGTGCCAGCAGCCCGGGGCCCGACACACGGGGTGGCTACACCTTC

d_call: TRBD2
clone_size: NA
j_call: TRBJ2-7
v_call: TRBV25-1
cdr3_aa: CASSEYKARLAGVYEQYF
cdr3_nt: TGTGCCAGCAGTGAATATAAAGCCCGACTAGCGGGAGTATACGAGCAGTACTTC

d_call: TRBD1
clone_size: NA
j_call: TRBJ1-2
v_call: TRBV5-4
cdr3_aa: CASSSTGTANYGYTF
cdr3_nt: TGTGCCAGCAGCTCTACCGGGACAGCTAACTATGGCTACACCTTC

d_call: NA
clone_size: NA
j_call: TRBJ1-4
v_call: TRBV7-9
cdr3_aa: CASSLVGAGEKLFF
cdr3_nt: TGTGCCAGCAGCTTAGTAGGGGCGGGTGAAAAACTGTTTTTT

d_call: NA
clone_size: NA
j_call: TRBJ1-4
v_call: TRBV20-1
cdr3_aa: CSAGSYEKLFF
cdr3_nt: TGCAGTGCGGGATCGTATGAAAAACTGTTTTTT

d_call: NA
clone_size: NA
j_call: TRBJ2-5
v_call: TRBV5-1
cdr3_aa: CAGPVGAQYF
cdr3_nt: TGCGCCGGTCCTGTTGGGGCCCAGTACTTC

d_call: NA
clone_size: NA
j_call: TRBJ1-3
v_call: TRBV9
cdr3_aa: CASSGSQMGNTIYF
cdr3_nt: TGTGCCAGCAGCGGGTCTCAGATGGGAAACACCATATATTTT

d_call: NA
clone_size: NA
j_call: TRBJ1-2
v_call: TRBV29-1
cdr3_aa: CSVRDQGLGYTF
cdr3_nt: TGCAGCGTTAGAGATCAGGGTCTTGGCTACACCTTC

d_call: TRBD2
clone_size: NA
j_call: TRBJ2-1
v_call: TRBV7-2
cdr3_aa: CASSTGTSGRGNEQFF
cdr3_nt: TGTGCCAGCAGCACCGGGACTAGCGGGAGGGGGAATGAGCAGTTCTTC

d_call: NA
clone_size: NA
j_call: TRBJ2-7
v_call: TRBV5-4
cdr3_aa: CASSLVYQGLSYEQYF
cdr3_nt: TGTGCCAGCAGCTTGGTATACCAGGGACTGTCCTACGAGCAGTACTTC

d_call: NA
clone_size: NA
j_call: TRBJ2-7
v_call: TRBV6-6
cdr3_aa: CAGTHAQYF
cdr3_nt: TGTGCCGGAACCCATGCGCAGTACTTC

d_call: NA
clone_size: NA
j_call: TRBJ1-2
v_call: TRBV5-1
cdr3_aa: CASSLDRTNYGYTF
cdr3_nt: TGCGCCAGCAGCTTGGACAGGACGAACTATGGCTACACCTTC

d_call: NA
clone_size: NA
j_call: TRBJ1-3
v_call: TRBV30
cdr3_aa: CAWSAVGVGNTIYF
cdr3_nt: TGTGCCTGGAGCGCCGTAGGGGTTGGAAACACCATATATTTT

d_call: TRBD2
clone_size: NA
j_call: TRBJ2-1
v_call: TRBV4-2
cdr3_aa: CASSPRPRESSYNEQFF
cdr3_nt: TGTGCCAGCAGCCCCCGACCGCGGGAGAGCTCCTACAATGAGCAGTTCTTC